These T cell receptor beta chains were read from a single sample in a study of cytomegalovirus exposure and HLA in healthy donors. Sequencing was performed with immunoSEQ multiplex PCR; in TCRdb, only in-frame clones are kept and a portion is missing. The profile covers about 100,000 clones, with 70% to 80% appearing a single time and more than 4.5% taken by the ten largest. Sequencing was performed on PBMCs. Receptor source: a woman aged 18-29 years in good health and CMV-seropositive. The CDR3 runs from the conserved cysteine through the conserved F or W. Fields, in order: J gene, V gene, D gene, clone size, CDR3 DNA, CDR3 protein. A D gene is named only where the DNA matches it firmly. Clone size is shown for a subset of rows, as once, few, many or a class of expanded clone.

TRBJ2-5	TRBV7-9	.	.	TGTGCCAGCAGCTTAGCGCTAAGCCAAGAGACCCAGTACTTC	CASSLALSQETQYF
TRBJ2-7	TRBV7-9	.	.	TGTGCCAGCGCCTCCATACAAGGGCACAGGGCGAGGGAGCAGTACTTC	CASASIQGHRAREQYF
TRBJ1-2	TRBV30	.	few	TGTGCCTGTACAGTGGTGGATAACTATGGCTACACCTTC	CACTVVDNYGYTF
TRBJ1-2	TRBV7-9	TRBD1	.	TGTGCCAGCAGCTTGCAGGGGGGCTATGGCTACACCTTC	CASSLQGGYGYTF
TRBJ2-5	TRBV29-1	.	few	TGCAGCGGGCGGGACAGTAGACAAGAGACCCAGTACTTC	CSGRDSRQETQYF
TRBJ1-5	TRBV5-4	.	.	TGTGCCAGCAGCTTGGGGGGAAGGGAGAATCAGCCCCAGCATTTT	CASSLGGRENQPQHF
TRBJ1-5	TRBV10-3	.	.	TGTGCCATCAGTGAGTCCCCTGATCAGCCCCAGCATTTT	CAISESPDQPQHF
TRBJ2-4	TRBV5-4	.	.	TGTGCCAGCAGCCCCGGGGATTGGGGGGACGGGAAAAACATTCAGTACTTC	CASSPGDWGDGKNIQYF
TRBJ1-2	TRBV5-1	TRBD1	.	TGCGCCAGCAGCTGGGACAGAGCCGAGGGTGGCTACACCTTC	CASSWDRAEGGYTF
TRBJ2-7	TRBV18	.	.	TGTGCCAGCTCACCCCGGACAGGAGGGCTCTACGAGCAGTACTTC	CASSPRTGGLYEQYF
TRBJ2-3	TRBV6-4	.	.	TGTGCCAGCAGTGATGGAGAGGAAGCCGATACGCAGTATTTT	CASSDGEEADTQYF